One T cell receptor beta chain is described in this entry. The data are from a study of blood T cell repertoires in COVID-19. The overall study: Sources were T cells, B-cell-depleted T cells, or PBMCs; the material itself was cDNA or gDNA.

Germline CDR1 is SGHDT and CDR2 is YYEEEE. CDR3 length: 15 residues. The V segment lost 2 bases and the J segment 7 bases; nucleotides outside the gene matches: 10. Source study methods: The assay estimated nucleated cells by amplifying reference gene primers. Some clones are missing from TCRdb's copy, which holds only in-frame ones; the method was immunoSEQ multiplex PCR. V, J and clone size are those of that table, while D and trimming were read from the DNA. The sample carries 25,000 to 30,000 clones, over 75% recorded once. The rearrangement joins TRBV5-6 to TRBJ1-2, with 8 nucleotides matching TRBD1. Sequencing input: peripheral blood. The source of this sequence is an elderly woman with COVID-19, enrolled during active disease. CDR3 nucleotides: TGTGCCAGCAGCTTTGGGACAGGCAGTGACCTTGGCTACACCTTC. Encoded protein: CASSFGTGSDLGYTF.